A selection of T cell receptor beta chains follows, all from one sample in a study of blood T cell repertoires in COVID-19. Produced via immunoSEQ multiplex PCR; TCRdb's table is partial and in-frame only. Of 120,000 to 150,000 clones listed, about 85% are singletons. The sample was peripheral blood. These receptors were collected from a human donor with COVID-19, enrolled during active disease. The donor label of this sample is uncertain. CDR3s leave out the opening cysteine and the closing phenylalanine or tryptophan.

J gene: TRBJ1-1
V gene: TRBV6-5
CDR3 protein: ASSQGHRDTEAF

J gene: TRBJ1-5
V gene: TRBV5-5
CDR3 protein: ASSLFTGQGLNQPQH

J gene: TRBJ2-3
V gene: TRBV2
CDR3 protein: ASSGQGARDTQY

J gene: TRBJ2-7
V gene: TRBV5-1
CDR3 protein: ASSLIGTGSHEQY

J gene: TRBJ2-1
V gene: TRBV24-1
CDR3 protein: ATSGLPGYNEQF

J gene: TRBJ2-7
V gene: TRBV28
CDR3 protein: ASSIRTGNSYEQY

J gene: TRBJ1-5
V gene: TRBV3-1/TRBV3-2
CDR3 protein: ASSQGARNQPQH

J gene: TRBJ1-1
V gene: TRBV9
CDR3 protein: ASSVGDRYSEAF

J gene: TRBJ1-1
V gene: TRBV5-5
CDR3 protein: ASSFRNTEAF

J gene: TRBJ1-1
V gene: TRBV5-1
CDR3 protein: ASSLNRPEMGAF

J gene: TRBJ1-5
V gene: TRBV27
CDR3 protein: ASSLVYEAQPQH

J gene: TRBJ1-3
V gene: TRBV6-6
CDR3 protein: ASSPRGQGGHTIY

J gene: TRBJ1-2
V gene: TRBV19
CDR3 protein: ASSTRESAFIGGYT

J gene: TRBJ1-3
V gene: TRBV6-5
CDR3 protein: ASSSGGTAGNTIY

J gene: TRBJ2-1
V gene: TRBV4-1
CDR3 protein: ASSLRWSSYNEQF

J gene: TRBJ2-1
V gene: TRBV29-1
CDR3 protein: SVLDRANHNEQF

J gene: TRBJ2-1
V gene: TRBV5-1
CDR3 protein: ASSRLEWGNEQF

J gene: TRBJ1-5
V gene: TRBV30
CDR3 protein: AWSGDSNQPQH

J gene: TRBJ2-3
V gene: TRBV12-5
CDR3 protein: ASGPPRGRADTQY

J gene: TRBJ2-2
V gene: TRBV4-1
CDR3 protein: ASSDRGNTGELF

J gene: TRBJ2-5
V gene: TRBV4-2
CDR3 protein: ASSQVAGLATYYQETQY

J gene: TRBJ1-1
V gene: TRBV19
CDR3 protein: ASRGPGNTEAF

J gene: TRBJ1-5
V gene: TRBV7-9
CDR3 protein: ASSAGTGGSQPQH

J gene: TRBJ2-1
V gene: TRBV11-2
CDR3 protein: ASRRGGDSSYNEQF

J gene: TRBJ2-1
V gene: TRBV30
CDR3 protein: AWSGGRLYNEQF

J gene: TRBJ2-3
V gene: TRBV5-8
CDR3 protein: ASSLSGTSGSTDTQY

J gene: TRBJ1-6
V gene: TRBV27
CDR3 protein: ASSYSGTGSYNSPLH

J gene: TRBJ1-1
V gene: TRBV6-5
CDR3 protein: ASRREGTMNTEAF

J gene: TRBJ1-5
V gene: TRBV30
CDR3 protein: AWSPQSATGWNRSNQPQH

J gene: TRBJ1-1
V gene: TRBV28
CDR3 protein: ASSFRGHRAAEAF

J gene: TRBJ2-2
V gene: TRBV2
CDR3 protein: ASRVQVNTGELF

J gene: TRBJ1-6
V gene: TRBV28
CDR3 protein: ASSSGDSPLH

J gene: TRBJ1-1
V gene: TRBV19
CDR3 protein: ASSIPGTGLGVNTEAF

J gene: TRBJ2-1
V gene: TRBV5-1
CDR3 protein: ASSFVGTGETEQF

J gene: TRBJ2-7
V gene: TRBV19
CDR3 protein: ASSITPSGSTDIYEQY

J gene: TRBJ2-3
V gene: TRBV14
CDR3 protein: ASSQWDMGRDTQY

J gene: TRBJ2-1
V gene: TRBV21-1
CDR3 protein: ASSGPGTGIGNEQF

J gene: TRBJ2-7
V gene: TRBV6-5
CDR3 protein: ASSYSTVYSTYEQY

J gene: TRBJ2-7
V gene: TRBV4-2
CDR3 protein: ASSQESPRRGSYEQY

J gene: TRBJ2-6
V gene: TRBV5-1
CDR3 protein: ASSLRQTSGANVLT